These 31 T cell receptor beta chains originate from one sample sequenced in a study of T cell responses to AZD1222 COVID-19 vaccine. Only in-frame clones appear in the TCRdb table, and some are missing; sequencing was by immunoSEQ multiplex PCR. Of around 160,000 clones detected, 91% appear once; the ten largest clones hold approximately 1.5%. The sequences come from peripheral blood, collected on day 0 of AZD1222 vaccination. These receptors all stem from an adult in good health.

V and J are TRBV21-1 and TRBJ1-5; the DNA was not used to check the table's D call, TRBD1. TRBV21-1 is tagged as a pseudogene. The CDR3 extends over 14 amino acids. The CDR3 DNA sequence: TGTGCCAGCAGCCCCCGGACAGATAATCAGCCCCAGCATTTT. Protein product: CASSPRTDNQPQHF.

The CDR3 is CASSSPGTGDKNQPQHF. The CDR3 coding sequence is TGTGCCAGCAGCTCGCCCGGGACAGGGGACAAAAATCAGCCCCAGCATTTT. This rearrangement joins TRBV7-2 to TRBJ1-5; 10 positions agree with TRBD1. V was pared by 4 bases and J by 4 bases, with 10 bases of the junction left unmatched. The CDR3 runs 17 residues. The germline CDR1 and CDR2 sequences are SGHTA and FQGNSA.

This rearrangement joins TRBV7-8 to TRBJ1-5; a possible D gene is TRBD1 (6 bases). CDR3 length: 14 residues. V lost 4 bases, J lost 7 bases, and 14 bases lay in between. Germline V CDR1 and CDR2: SGHVS, FQNEAQ. The CDR3 nucleotides read TGTGCCAGCAGCTCTTACAGGGTCGGACAGCCCCAGCATTTT. Translation: CASSSYRVGQPQHF.

The CDR3 loop reads CASSESLLDRYEQYF. The CDR3, as DNA: TGCGCCAGCAGTGAGTCGTTGCTGGATAGGTACGAGCAGTACTTC. The chain uses TRBV10-2 and TRBJ2-7; D ambiguous. The CDR3 extends over 15 amino acids. V was trimmed by 0 bases and J by 4 bases, leaving 13 bases between them. In germline, CDR1 is WSHSY, CDR2 SAAADI.

This clone was seen only once. This rearrangement joins TRBV28 to TRBJ2-2; 9 bases align to TRBD2. V was clipped by 9 bases and J by 2 bases; unmatched bases: 4. The CDR3 runs 14 residues. Germline-derived CDR1 and CDR2 are MDHEN and SYDVKM. The CDR3: CASRAGGNTGELFF. Here the CDR3 DNA reads TGTGCCAGTAGAGCGGGAGGAAACACCGGGGAGCTGTTTTTT.

The rearrangement links TRBV15 to TRBJ1-2, with 9 nucleotides matching TRBD1. J was trimmed by 8 bases and V by 0 bases; bases with no gene match: 13. This CDR3 has 17 amino acids. The germline CDR1 and CDR2 sequences are LNHNV and YYDKDF (reference sequence). This CDR3 is CATSRDATGQGKEGYTF. The CDR3 DNA follows: TGTGCCACCAGCAGAGACGCTACGGGACAGGGCAAGGAGGGCTACACCTTC.

The V and J genes are TRBV27 and TRBJ2-6; D may be TRBD2 (5 bases). CDR3 length equals 16 residues. Germline lookup yields CDR1 MNHEY and CDR2 SMNVEV (reference sequence). Trimming pared 8 bases from V and 0 bases from J, leaving 14 bases between. The CDR3 protein is CASGERIVSGANVLTF. For the CDR3, the DNA is TGTGCCAGCGGGGAGCGGATTGTCTCTGGGGCCAACGTCCTGACTTTC.

This clone was found once. This chain joins TRBV6-2 or TRBV6-3 and TRBJ1-1; D is ambiguous. Germline loops: CDR1 MNHEY, CDR2 SVGEGT. Trimming shortened V by 5 bases and J by 0 bases, and 7 bases separated the two germline ends. The CDR3 runs to 13 residues. Written as DNA, the CDR3 is TGTGCCAGCAGTGCCACCGTGAACACTGAAGCTTTCTTT. It translates to CASSATVNTEAFF.

The rearrangement links TRBV18 to TRBJ2-5; tentatively, D is TRBD2 (5 bases). Germline loops: CDR1 KGHSH, CDR2 LQKENI. Trimming cost V 2 bases and J 5 bases, with 12 bases left between them. This CDR3 spans 14 amino acids. CDR3 residues: CASSPLSGYETQYF. The CDR3 nucleotides read TGTGCCAGCTCACCATTATCGGGGTACGAGACCCAGTACTTC.

The V and J genes are TRBV29-1 and TRBJ1-4; D is perhaps TRBD1 (6 bases). Trimming cost V 2 bases and J 0 bases, with 10 bases left between them. The CDR3 has 15 residues. Germline V CDR1 and CDR2: SQVTM, ANQGSEA. CDR3 coding DNA: TGCAGCGTTGAATGGGGGGCGCCAACTAATGAAAAACTGTTTTTT. Translating gives CSVEWGAPTNEKLFF.

The table lists this clone with a few counts. The CDR3 is CASSPRDAYATNEKLFF. CDR3 nucleotide sequence: TGTGCCAGCAGCCCCCGGGATGCGTACGCAACTAATGAAAAACTGTTTTTT. This chain uses TRBV9 with TRBJ1-4; D not resolved. The length of the CDR3 is 17 residues. Germline values: CDR1 SGDLS, CDR2 YYNGEE. With 4 bases removed from V and 0 bases from J, the gap between germline ends came to 16 bases.

The count of this clone is one. The chain recombines TRBV6-5 with TRBJ2-5, with 7 bases fitting TRBD2. The junction had 9 bases not matched to a gene; V was cut back by 6 bases and J by 5 bases. This CDR3 has 14 residues. Germline lookup yields CDR1 MNHEY and CDR2 SVGAGI. The CDR3 reads CASSTPGEGETQYF. In DNA, the CDR3 is TGTGCCAGCAGCACCCCGGGGGAGGGGGAGACCCAGTACTTC.

The genes are TRBV18 and TRBJ1-1; D is uncertain. V gave up 2 bases and J gave up 9 bases, with 16 bases separating them. This CDR3 spans 14 amino acids. Germline CDR1 is KGHSH and CDR2 is LQKENI. The CDR3 reads CASSPSADGGKAFF. As DNA, the CDR3 is TGTGCCAGCTCACCATCCGCGGACGGAGGCAAAGCTTTCTTT.

This chain uses TRBV28 with TRBJ1-5; TRBD1 aligns across 7 bases. CDR1 and CDR2 from the germline V gene are MDHEN and SYDVKM. The junction had 6 bases not matched to a gene; V was cut back by 6 bases and J by 1 base. The CDR3 runs to 15 residues. The CDR3 nucleotides read TGTGCCAGCAGCCACACAGGGGTGAGCAATCAGCCCCAGCATTTT. Translation gives CASSHTGVSNQPQHF.

The gene calls are TRBV10-1 and TRBJ1-5; D possibly corresponds to TRBD1 (5 bases). CDR1 and CDR2 (germline): WNHNN, SYGVQD (reference sequence). V lost 11 bases and J lost 5, with 19 bases in between. The CDR3 loop spans 14 amino acids. The CDR3 sequence: CAEEVDGDHQPQHF. The CDR3 DNA reads TGCGCCGAAGAGGTGGACGGGGACCATCAGCCCCAGCATTTT.

V and J are TRBV28 and TRBJ2-7; tentative D call: TRBD2 (5 bases). V was trimmed by 5 bases and J by 7 bases, leaving 15 bases between them. CDR1 is MDHEN, CDR2 SYDVKM, per germline. This CDR3 is 13 amino acids long. CDR3 in amino acids: CASSPPPPGEQYF. As DNA, the CDR3 is TGTGCCAGCAGTCCCCCGCCCCCGGGGGAGCAGTACTTC.

V and J are TRBV4-3 and TRBJ2-6; D not resolved. Germline V gene data show CDR1 as LGHNA and CDR2 as YSLEER. V shed 0 bases and J shed 0 bases, with 6 bases lying between them. This CDR3 comprises 16 residues. The DNA of the CDR3 is TGCGCCAGCAGCCAAGATGTAGGCTCTGGGGCCAACGTCCTGACTTTC. This sequence encodes CASSQDVGSGANVLTF.

This clone was observed a single time. The chain couples TRBV7-2 to TRBJ2-3, with 7 bases that match TRBD2. Germline V CDR1 and CDR2: SGHTA, FQGNSA. The ends lost 1 base at V and 2 bases at J; junction bases unmatched: 9. The CDR3 consists of 17 residues. The CDR3: CASSLDTGLRSTDTQYF. The CDR3, as DNA: TGTGCCAGCAGCTTAGACACGGGACTACGCTCCACAGATACGCAGTATTTT.

This chain connects TRBV11-2 to TRBJ1-6, with a tentative D call TRBD1 (6 bases). The V end was cut by 1 base, the J end by 10 bases, with 14 bases between. Germline values: CDR1 SGHAT, CDR2 FQNNGV. This CDR3 comprises 15 residues. The CDR3 here is CASSLGAGVDSPLHF. The CDR3 nucleotides read TGTGCCAGCAGCTTAGGTGCAGGGGTGGACTCACCCCTCCACTTT.

The gene calls are TRBV4-2 and TRBJ1-3; D is uncertain. The CDR3 is 13 residues long. Germline-derived CDR1 and CDR2 are LGHNA and YNFKEQ. Trimming took off 0 bases at V and 7 bases at J, with 7 bases between the two ends. The CDR3 nucleotides are TGTGCCAGCAGCCAAGATCTCTTGAACACCATATATTTT. This codes for CASSQDLLNTIYF.

The rearrangement joins TRBV12-3 or TRBV12-4 to TRBJ2-2; no definite D call. Between the trimmed V and J ends, which lost 3 bases and 3 bases, there was a span of 5 bases. This CDR3 contains 13 residues. CDR3 nucleotides: TGTGCCAGCAGTTTCATGGACACCGGGGAGCTGTTTTTT. Protein sequence: CASSFMDTGELFF.

V usage is TRBV27 and J usage is TRBJ1-6; perhaps TRBD1 as D (5 bases). Trimming stripped 5 bases from V and 9 bases from J, with 20 bases between. Germline CDR1 reads MNHEY; CDR2 reads SMNVEV (reference sequence). This CDR3 region has 16 residues. The CDR3 here is CASSPLGEGTGSPLHF. CDR3 DNA sequence: TGTGCCAGCAGTCCCCTAGGGGAGGGTACCGGTTCACCCCTCCACTTT.

The chain employs TRBV5-1 and TRBJ1-2, with 9 bases fitting TRBD1. V dropped 4 bases and J dropped 3; count of bases not matched to a gene: 7. The germline V gene encodes CDR1 SGHRS and CDR2 YFSETQ. CDR3 length: 15 amino acids. CDR3: CASSRGQGPDYGYTF. The CDR3 DNA is TGCGCCAGCAGCCGGGGACAGGGACCGGACTATGGCTACACCTTC.

This clone has only one observation. V gene TRBV19 combines with J gene TRBJ2-1, with D possibly being TRBD2 (5 bases). Trimming stripped 7 bases from V and 4 bases from J, with 17 bases between. Germline V lookup: CDR1 LNHDA, CDR2 SQIVND (reference sequence). This CDR3 is 15 amino acids long. The chain's CDR3 is CASTTGLAAYNEQFF. DNA for the CDR3: TGTGCCAGTACCACCGGTCTAGCAGCTTACAATGAGCAGTTCTTC.

This chain links TRBV5-1 with TRBJ2-7, with 9 bases identical to TRBD1. Trimming took 0 bases from V and 3 from J; bases not matched to a gene: 4. The CDR3 is made up of 15 amino acids. Germline V gene sequence: CDR1 SGHRS, CDR2 YFSETQ. In nucleotides, the CDR3 is TGCGCCAGCAGCTTGGCAGGGACAGGGATCTACGAGCAGTACTTC. Translating gives CASSLAGTGIYEQYF.

The V call is TRBV12-5, the J call TRBJ2-3, with D possibly matching TRBD1 (5 bases). Germline V CDR1 and CDR2: LGHNT, FRNRAP. V gave up 8 bases and J gave up 6 bases, with 9 bases separating them. The CDR3 is 11 amino acids. The CDR3 region is CASWTRDTQYF. In DNA form, the CDR3 reads TGTGCTAGTTGGACACGGGATACGCAGTATTTT.

The chain combines TRBV27 with TRBJ2-1; 14 nucleotides agree with TRBD2. CDR3 size: 15 residues. CDR1 MNHEY and CDR2 SMNVEV come from the germline V gene (reference sequence). J gave up 10 bases and V 2 bases, and 4 bases lay outside the gene matches. The CDR3 region is CASSLGTSGSQEQFF. The CDR3 DNA reads as TGTGCCAGCAGTTTAGGGACTAGCGGGAGTCAGGAGCAGTTCTTC.

This clone was counted only a few times. The chain is built from TRBV15 and TRBJ1-5; no definite D call. The germline gives CDR1 LNHNV, CDR2 YYDKDF (reference sequence). The CDR3 contains 17 residues. The V and J ends lost 0 bases and 5 bases respectively, with 17 bases between them. The CDR3 is CATSRDYNRGFDQPQHF. In DNA form, the CDR3 reads TGTGCCACCAGCAGAGATTATAATCGGGGATTCGATCAGCCCCAGCATTTT. Full variable domain (remainder filled in from reference TRBV15 and TRBJ1-5): DAMVIQNPRYQVTQFGKPVTLSCSQTLNHNVMYWYQQKSSQAPKLLFHYYDKDFNNEADTPDNFQSRRPNTSFCFLDIRSPGLGDTAMYLCATSRDYNRGFDQPQHFGDGTRLSIL.

The chain has TRBV5-4 and TRBJ1-2; tentatively, D is TRBD1 (5 bases). The ends were cut back, 5 bases at V and 8 bases at J, with 13 bases in the middle. The V gene's germline CDR1 is SGHNT and CDR2 YYREEE (reference sequence). The CDR3 sequence is 12 residues long. This CDR3 is CASRWGGEGYTF. CDR3 nucleotides: TGTGCCAGCAGGTGGGGGGGAGAGGGCTACACCTTC.

This clone was recorded only once. J is TRBJ1-4 and V is TRBV25-1, with D unclear. Trimming stripped 4 bases from V and 5 bases from J, with 11 bases between. Germline CDR1 is MGHDK and CDR2 is SYGVNS. There are 14 residues in the CDR3. CDR3 loop: CASSGRDWNEKLFF. CDR3 DNA sequence: TGTGCCAGCAGTGGCCGGGATTGGAATGAAAAACTGTTTTTT.

The chain joins TRBV3-1 (or the pseudogene TRBV3-2) to TRBJ2-7; D remains ambiguous. There are 13 residues in the CDR3. The V end was cut by 4 bases, the J end by 0 bases, with 7 bases between. CDR1 LGHDT and CDR2 YNNKEL come from the germline V gene (reference sequence). The CDR3: CASSLDNSYEQYF. For the CDR3, the DNA is TGTGCCAGCAGCCTAGACAACTCCTACGAGCAGTACTTC.